The subject of this entry is one T cell receptor beta chain. This sample is part of a study of blood T cell repertoires in COVID-19. The table came from immunoSEQ multiplex PCR; TCRdb's copy has only in-frame clones and leaves some out. The sample carries a few hundred thousand clones, about 88% recorded once. This CDR3 comprises 18 residues. The germline gives CDR1 KGHSH, CDR2 LQKENI. Trimming removed 1 base from V and 0 bases from J; junction bases left unmatched: 9. The origin of this receptor is a woman aged 40 to 50 who had recovered from COVID-19. This sequence joins TRBV18 and TRBJ1-5; 7 bases are shared with TRBD1. Sample: PBMCs or T cells enriched from blood (not recorded which). CDR3 residues: CASSPQGARRYSNQPQHF. CDR3 bases: TGTGCCAGCTCACCACAGGGGGCTCGTCGTTATAGCAATCAGCCCCAGCATTTT. The full variable domain, rest sourced from reference TRBV18 and TRBJ1-5, is NAGVMQNPRHLVRRRGQEARLRCSPMKGHSHVYWYRQLPEEGLKFMVYLQKENIIDESGMPKERFSAEFPKEGPSILRIQQVVRGDSAAYFCASSPQGARRYSNQPQHFGDGTRLSIL.